These 28 T cell receptor beta chains share one sample of origin, sequenced in a study of technical replicates of blood from a few donors. Only in-frame clones appear in the TCRdb table, and some are missing; sequencing was by immunoSEQ multiplex PCR. The table has some 49,000 clones, about 90% seen once. Sequenced: PBMCs. The receptors shown here come from a human donor in good health. Some clones in this sample may be carry-over from other donors' samples.

This chain uses TRBV4-2 with TRBJ2-5, with 9 bases lining up with TRBD2. The junction had 7 bases not matched to a gene; V was cut back by 0 bases and J by 5 bases. CDR1 and CDR2 from the germline V gene are LGHNA and YNFKEQ. This CDR3 contains 16 residues. CDR3 nucleotides: TGTGCCAGCAGCCAAGATTCCAGCGGGGGGTCGGAGACCCAGTACTTC. It specifies CASSQDSSGGSETQYF.

This chain links TRBV18 with TRBJ1-6; 7 bases line up with TRBD1. With V trimmed by 3 bases and J by 10 bases, 9 bases remained unmatched. CDR1 is KGHSH and CDR2 is LQKENI in the germline V gene. The CDR3 contains 15 residues. This chain's CDR3 is CASSPLGDSISPLHF. The CDR3 nucleotides are TGTGCCAGCTCACCGCTTGGGGACAGTATATCACCCCTCCACTTT.

The rearrangement joins TRBV4-3 to TRBJ2-5; 7 nucleotides match TRBD1. CDR3 length: 15 residues. Germline-derived CDR1 and CDR2 are LGHNA and YSLEER. The ends lost 4 bases at V and 5 bases at J; junction bases unmatched: 10. The CDR3 loop reads CASSRGQAPGETQYF. Written as DNA, the CDR3 is TGCGCCAGCAGCCGTGGACAGGCCCCGGGGGAGACCCAGTACTTC.

This clone was recorded once. The rearrangement links TRBV4-2 to TRBJ2-7; 9 nucleotides match TRBD2. Germline-derived CDR1 and CDR2 are LGHNA and YNFKEQ. CDR3 size: 14 residues. Trimming took 4 bases from V and 3 from J; bases not matched to a gene: 4. The CDR3 DNA is TGTGCCAGCAGCCTCGGGACTAGCCTCTACGAGCAGTACTTC. Its translation: CASSLGTSLYEQYF.

This chain links TRBV20-1 with TRBJ1-2; D gene ambiguous. The V gene's germline CDR1 is DFQATT and CDR2 SNEGSKA (reference sequence). This CDR3 contains 10 residues. The ends were cut back, 7 bases at V and 9 bases at J, with 12 bases in the middle. The CDR3 DNA is TGCAGTGTTGGCAGCGGCCGCTACACCTTC. Translation: CSVGSGRYTF.

J is TRBJ2-1 and V is TRBV4-3, with D perhaps matching TRBD1 (7 bases). V was pared by 0 bases and J by 4 bases, with 13 bases between. The CDR3 length is 16 residues. Germline assignment: CDR1 LGHNA and CDR2 YSLEER. Here the CDR3 reads CASSQDMGGQYNEQFF. CDR3 DNA: TGCGCCAGCAGCCAAGATATGGGGGGACAGTACAATGAGCAGTTCTTC.

The sample holds one count of this clone. The V gene is TRBV5-1, the J gene TRBJ2-1, with D unclear. Germline V gene sequence: CDR1 SGHRS, CDR2 YFSETQ. CDR3 length equals 15 residues. V gave up 0 bases and J gave up 0 bases, with 7 bases separating them. The CDR3 loop is CASSLGVNSYNEQFF. In nucleotides, the CDR3 is TGCGCCAGCAGCTTGGGTGTCAACTCCTACAATGAGCAGTTCTTC.

The table lists this clone with a count of one. V is TRBV14 and J is TRBJ2-1; possibly TRBD2 for D (5 bases). Germline-derived CDR1 and CDR2 are SGHDN and FVKESK. This CDR3 spans 15 amino acids. Trimming took off 2 bases at V and 7 bases at J, with 15 bases between the two ends. Written as DNA, the CDR3 is TGTGCCAGCAGCCAACTGGGGTCGGGGTGGAATGAGCAGTTCTTC. It specifies CASSQLGSGWNEQFF.

This clone was recorded at least ten times. Other DNA sequences in the sample encode the same CDR3. The V call is TRBV5-1, the J call TRBJ2-1; D might be TRBD2 (6 bases). Germline V CDR1 and CDR2: SGHRS, YFSETQ. Deletions cut 0 bases from V and 4 bases from J, with 8 bases between. The length of the CDR3 is 14 residues. The CDR3 loop reads CASSLGGGYNEQFF. DNA of the CDR3: TGCGCCAGCAGCTTGGGGGGAGGATACAATGAGCAGTTCTTC.

The CDR3 bases are TGTGCCACCAGCAGAGACAGGGTAAAGGAAAAACTGTTTTTT. It codes for CATSRDRVKEKLFF. The chain uses TRBV15 and TRBJ1-4; tentative D call: TRBD1 (5 bases). Germline values: CDR1 LNHNV, CDR2 YYDKDF (reference sequence). V lost 0 bases to trimming and J lost 8 bases, with 10 bases between them. This CDR3 is 14 amino acids long. The entire variable domain, with the rest obtained from reference TRBV15 and TRBJ1-4, is as follows: DAMVIQNPRYQVTQFGKPVTLSCSQTLNHNVMYWYQQKSSQAPKLLFHYYDKDFNNEADTPDNFQSRRPNTSFCFLDIRSPGLGDTAMYLCATSRDRVKEKLFFGSGTQLSVL.

This rearrangement joins TRBV6-1 to TRBJ1-2; 9 positions agree with TRBD1. The CDR3 runs to 14 residues. Unmatched junction bases numbered 6, after V lost 4 bases and J lost 6 bases. Germline V gives CDR1 MNHNS, CDR2 SASEGT. In DNA, the CDR3 is TGTGCCAGCAGTGTCGGACAGGGGAGGCATGGCTACACCTTC. Protein sequence: CASSVGQGRHGYTF.

V is TRBV18 and J is TRBJ2-7; D is unclear. CDR1 and CDR2 from the germline V gene are KGHSH and LQKENI. This CDR3 contains 12 residues. V shed 3 bases and J shed 0 bases, with 3 bases lying between them. CDR3 sequence: CASSPSSYEQYF. In DNA, the CDR3 is TGTGCCAGCTCACCGAGCTCCTACGAGCAGTACTTC.

The chain joins TRBV6-4 to TRBJ2-1; 12 bases map to TRBD2. The CDR3 runs to 15 residues. After removal of 5 bases from V and 8 bases from J, the junction contained 7 bases not matched to a gene. The germline V gene encodes CDR1 MRHNA and CDR2 SNTAGT. CDR3 region: CASSPSSGGADEQFF. As DNA, the CDR3 is TGTGCCAGCAGTCCCTCTAGCGGGGGGGCCGATGAGCAGTTCTTC.

In its sample, this clone was seen many times. A read error may account for a junction end that differs from germline. This chain links TRBV2 with TRBJ1-6, with D uncertain. Germline CDR1 SNHLY, CDR2 FYNNEI. This CDR3 is built from 13 residues. In nucleotides, the CDR3 is TGTGCCAGCAGAGCCTATATCGGGTCCTATTATAACTTT. Translation gives CASRAYIGSYYNF. Full variable domain (remainder filled in from reference TRBV2 and TRBJ1-6): EPEVTQTPSHQVTQMGQEVILRCVPISNHLYFYWYRQILGQKVEFLVSFYNNEISEKSEIFDDQFSVERPDGSNFTLKIRSTKLEDSAMYFCASRAYIGSYYNFGNGTRLTVT.

The chain links TRBV4-3 to TRBJ1-2, with a possible D match to TRBD1 (5 bases). The V gene's germline CDR1 is LGHNA and CDR2 YSLEER. Trimming took 0 bases from V and 8 from J, leaving 19 bases between them. The CDR3 has 16 amino acids. In DNA, the CDR3 is TGCGCCAGCAGCCAAGATTCTGGACTATCGGGACGCGGCTACACCTTC. Protein sequence: CASSQDSGLSGRGYTF.

V usage is TRBV5-6 and J usage is TRBJ1-5, with 7 bases lining up with TRBD1. The germline CDR1 and CDR2 sequences are SGHDT and YYEEEE. The CDR3 length is 15 residues. V lost 4 bases to trimming and J lost 5 bases; unmatched junction nucleotides: 9. The DNA of the CDR3 is TGTGCCAGCAGCCAAAAGACAGGGATAGATCAGCCCCAGCATTTT. Translated, it gives CASSQKTGIDQPQHF. Filled out from reference TRBV5-6 and TRBJ1-5, the complete variable domain reads DAGVTQSPTHLIKTRGQQVTLRCSPKSGHDTVSWYQQALGQGPQFIFQYYEEEERQRGNFPDRFSGHQFPNYSSELNVNALLLGDSALYLCASSQKTGIDQPQHFGDGTRLSIL.

This clone has a single count. The rearrangement uses TRBV25-1 and TRBJ2-7, with unresolved D. Germline CDR1 reads MGHDK; CDR2 reads SYGVNS. V was shortened by 4 bases and J by 4 bases, with 5 bases between the two germline ends. The CDR3 sequence is 11 residues long. This CDR3 is CASSAYYEQYF. For the CDR3, the DNA is TGTGCCAGCAGTGCTTATTACGAGCAGTACTTC.

The chain joins TRBV5-6 to TRBJ1-2; TRBD1 might be the D (5 bases). Germline CDR1 reads SGHDT; CDR2 reads YYEEEE. CDR3 length: 11 amino acids. V was shortened by 7 bases and J by 8 bases, with 12 bases between the two germline ends. This CDR3 reads CASQRGGGYTF. DNA for the CDR3: TGTGCCAGCCAACGGGGGGGAGGCTACACCTTC.

This rearrangement joins TRBV9 to TRBJ1-4; tentative D call: TRBD1 (5 bases). The CDR3 is 15 amino acids. Trimming stripped 0 bases from V and 4 bases from J, with 10 bases between. Germline assignment: CDR1 SGDLS and CDR2 YYNGEE. CDR3 protein: CASSVDAGLNEKLFF. The CDR3 bases are TGTGCCAGCAGCGTAGACGCAGGGCTTAATGAAAAACTGTTTTTT.

The V and J genes are TRBV6-1 and TRBJ1-5; 9 bases map to TRBD1. J was trimmed by 3 bases and V by 2 bases; bases with no gene match: 8. Germline V CDR1 and CDR2: MNHNS, SASEGT. The CDR3 runs to 17 residues. CDR3 sequence reads: CASSENRGTGFNQPQHF. CDR3 in DNA: TGTGCCAGCAGTGAAAACCGTGGGACAGGGTTCAATCAGCCCCAGCATTTT.

The chain recombines TRBV25-1 with TRBJ1-1; D gene ambiguous. The CDR3 has 13 amino acids. V was trimmed by 2 bases and J by 8 bases, leaving 12 bases between them. The germline CDR1 and CDR2 sequences are MGHDK and SYGVNS. CDR3 loop: CASSERDGREAFF. The CDR3 nucleotides read TGTGCCAGCAGTGAACGAGATGGCAGGGAAGCTTTCTTT.

This rearrangement joins TRBV5-1 to TRBJ2-7; 7 bases are a match to TRBD1. CDR1 is SGHRS and CDR2 is YFSETQ in the germline V gene. CDR3 length: 16 residues. V was pared by 4 bases and J by 6 bases, with 16 bases of the junction left unmatched. The CDR3 DNA sequence: TGCGCCAGCAGCGGGCGAGGGACAGCCAAGGTAGGCGAGCAGTACTTC. Encoded protein: CASSGRGTAKVGEQYF.

The chain joins TRBV2 to TRBJ2-2; 7 bases line up with TRBD1. CDR3 length: 14 residues. The germline V gene encodes CDR1 SNHLY and CDR2 FYNNEI. The V and J ends lost 7 bases and 1 base, in that order; junction bases with no gene match: 3. CDR3 sequence: CASMWTGNTGELFF. Written as DNA, the CDR3 is TGTGCCAGCATGTGGACAGGGAACACCGGGGAGCTGTTTTTT. Filled out from reference TRBV2 and TRBJ2-2, the complete variable domain reads EPEVTQTPSHQVTQMGQEVILRCVPISNHLYFYWYRQILGQKVEFLVSFYNNEISEKSEIFDDQFSVERPDGSNFTLKIRSTKLEDSAMYFCASMWTGNTGELFFGEGSRLTVL.

The rearrangement links TRBV7-2 to TRBJ2-3; TRBD2 matches 15 bases. The J segment lost 6 bases and the V segment lost 4 bases, leaving 5 bases of the junction unmatched. CDR1 SGHTA and CDR2 FQGNSA come from the germline V gene. The CDR3 is made up of 16 amino acids. The CDR3 is CASSSGLAGGADTQYF. DNA of the CDR3: TGTGCCAGCAGCTCGGGACTAGCGGGGGGAGCGGATACGCAGTATTTT.

As to this clone: A read error may account for a junction end that differs from germline. In nucleotides, the CDR3 is TGTGCCTGGAGTGTAGCCACGGTCAGGGTCTTC. Amino acids: CAWSVATVRVF. The chain links TRBV30 to TRBJ2-1, with TRBD1 as a possible D gene (5 bases). The CDR3 length is 11 residues. The germline V gene encodes CDR1 GTSNPN and CDR2 SVGIG (reference sequence).

This clone was seen a handful of times. The chain links TRBV5-6 to TRBJ2-3; D remains ambiguous. Deletions cut 1 base from V and 1 base from J, with 16 bases between. Germline CDR1 is SGHDT and CDR2 is YYEEEE. The CDR3 runs to 17 residues. The CDR3 bases are TGTGCCAGCAGCTTGTACGCCGGGTTCACTGGCACAGATACGCAGTATTTT. This sequence encodes CASSLYAGFTGTDTQYF.

The CDR3 nucleotides read TGTGCCAGCAGCTTATGGGAAGGGGGGAACACTGAAGCTTTCTTT. Protein: CASSLWEGGNTEAFF. The chain has TRBV7-8 and TRBJ1-1; maybe TRBD1 (6 bases). This CDR3 is 15 amino acids long. The V and J ends lost 2 bases and 1 base respectively, with 11 bases between them. CDR1 is SGHVS and CDR2 is FQNEAQ in the germline V gene.

The rearrangement links TRBV7-9 to TRBJ1-1, with D perhaps TRBD1 (5 bases). This CDR3 has 15 residues. Germline V gene lookup returns CDR1 SEHNR and CDR2 FQNEAQ (reference sequence). Trimming removed 2 bases at V and 2 bases at J, with 12 bases between. For the CDR3, the DNA is TGTGCCAGCAGCTTAATGGAGGGGAGAAACACTGAAGCTTTCTTT. Residues: CASSLMEGRNTEAFF.